Here is one TCR beta chain with its context. Antigen: not known. These data come from a study of shared clonotypes between healthy human individuals. Broader study findings: Limited genetic and exposure-history diversity came from having few donors.

Sequenced by immunoSEQ multiplex PCR; TCRdb stores in-frame clones only, minus some. The sample consists of some 2,500,000 clones, around 90% of them appearing once. All participating donors were Caucasian adults from Nashville, Tennessee. V was trimmed by 6 bases and J by 4 bases, leaving 15 bases between them. The CDR3 totals 14 residues. Per the germline V gene, CDR1 is MDHEN and CDR2 is SYDVKM. This clonotype originated in a man aged 18 to 30 in good health. Some clones in this sample may be carry-over from other donors' samples. The genes are TRBV28 and TRBJ1-2, with D uncertain. The sequencing sample was made of naive CD4+ T cells from PBMCs. Subset described: CD45RA+ positively selected. CDR3 region: CASSQYGTGYGYTF. The CDR3 region has the DNA TGTGCCAGCAGCCAATATGGTACGGGCTATGGCTACACCTTC.